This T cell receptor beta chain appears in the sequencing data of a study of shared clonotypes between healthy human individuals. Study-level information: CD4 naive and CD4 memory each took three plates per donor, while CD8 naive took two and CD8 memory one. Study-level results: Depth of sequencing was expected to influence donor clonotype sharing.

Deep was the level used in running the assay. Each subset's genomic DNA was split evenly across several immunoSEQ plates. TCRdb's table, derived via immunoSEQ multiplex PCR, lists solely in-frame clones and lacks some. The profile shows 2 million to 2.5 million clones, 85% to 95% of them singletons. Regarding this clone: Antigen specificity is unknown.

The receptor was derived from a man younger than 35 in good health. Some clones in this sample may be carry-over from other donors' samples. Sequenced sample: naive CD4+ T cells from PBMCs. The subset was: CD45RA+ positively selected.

This chain's CDR3 is CASSPRDFKYF. The DNA of the CDR3 is TGTGCCAGCAGCCCCCGGGATTTTAAGTACTTC. The chain carries TRBV6-5 and TRBJ2-4; weak D call: TRBD2 (5 bases). CDR1 is MNHEY, CDR2 SVGAGI, per germline. The CDR3 has 11 amino acids. V lost 6 bases and J 14 bases, leaving 14 bases between the germline ends.